This T cell receptor (beta chain) was sequenced during a study of T cell clonality in common variable immunodeficiency. CVID and control samples used equivalent genomic DNA input. Assay: immunoSEQ multiplex PCR; the TCRdb copy retains only in-frame clones and omits some. The sample was found to contain some 38,000 clones, and every one recurs. This clone turned up a few times. What it recognizes is unknown. The read terminates 3 residues ahead of where the CDR3 ends, so the germline J gene completes it. Study-wide points: TCRbeta clonality was increased in CVID versus healthy controls.

The V gene's germline CDR1 is LNHDA and CDR2 SQIVND (reference sequence). The CDR3 loop spans 17 amino acids. Heparinized whole blood, roughly 4.5 to 9 ml, came from each donor. The J gene is TRBJ1-2, the V gene TRBV19, with D possibly TRBD1 on 5 matching bases. Source material: peripheral blood mononuclear cells. The sequence was obtained from a person aged 18 to 69 in good health. The chain's CDR3 is CASSFSTGTSVNNDYTF. Partial CDR3 DNA: TGTGCCAGTAGTTTTAGCACCGGGACTAGCGTCAACAATGAC. The complete variable domain, with remaining parts taken from reference TRBV19 and TRBJ1-2, reads DGGITQSPKYLFRKEGQNVTLSCEQNLNHDAMYWYRQDPGQGLRLIYYSQIVNDFQKGDIAEGYSVSREKKESFPLTVTSAQKNPTAFYLCASSFSTGTSVNNDYTFGSGTRLTVV.